This T cell receptor beta chain was recorded in a study of blood T cells in healthy people across ages. Study information: About one barcoded TCR beta cDNA was captured per two T cells. Study-level findings and limits: There was no known CMV status for donors, so expanded clonotype changes were possibly confounded.

PCR was performed a second time for about 7 to 11 cycles using a sample-barcoded 5' primer and a J-beta primer mix. TCRdb re-called the 5' RACE reads through MiXCR, storing one row per CDR3 protein. The sample includes about 830,000 distinct CDR3 sequences, less than 80% seen only once; the top ten take 25% to 30%. Concerning this clonotype itself: Its cognate antigen is unknown. One junction end disagrees with the germline gene, perhaps due to a read error.

Peripheral blood was drawn, around 9.3 milliliters per donor. CDR1 and CDR2 (germline): LGHNA, YSLEER. This CDR3 has 15 residues. The sequenced sample was blood. V usage is TRBV4-3 and J usage is TRBJ2-3; 9 positions agree with TRBD2. The clonotype was recovered from a man aged 30-40 years in good health. CDR3 in DNA: TGCGCCGGCAGCCAAGATCGCGGGAGGGCAGATACGCAGTATTTT. As protein: CAGSQDRGRADTQYF.